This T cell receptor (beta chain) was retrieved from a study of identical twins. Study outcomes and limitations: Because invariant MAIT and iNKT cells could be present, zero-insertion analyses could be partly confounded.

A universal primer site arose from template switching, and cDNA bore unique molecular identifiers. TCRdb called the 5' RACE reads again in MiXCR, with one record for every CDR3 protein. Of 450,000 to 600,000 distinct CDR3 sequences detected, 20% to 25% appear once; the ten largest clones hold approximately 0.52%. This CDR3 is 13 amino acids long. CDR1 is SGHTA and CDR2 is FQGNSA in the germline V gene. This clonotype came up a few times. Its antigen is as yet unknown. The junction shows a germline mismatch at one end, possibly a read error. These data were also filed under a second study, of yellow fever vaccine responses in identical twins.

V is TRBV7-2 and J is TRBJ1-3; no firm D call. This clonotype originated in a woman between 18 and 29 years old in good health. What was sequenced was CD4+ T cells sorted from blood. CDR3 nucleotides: TGTGCCAGCAGCTTAGCCTTTGGAGACACCATATATTTT. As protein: CASSLAFGDTIYF.